These 12 T cell receptor beta chains were all obtained from the same sample, sequenced in a study of graft-versus-host responses after intestinal transplantation. The data were produced by immunoSEQ multiplex PCR, yet TCRdb's version contains in-frame clones alone and is incomplete. The table shows tens of thousands of clones, with approximately 95% occurring only once. The antigens of these receptors remain unknown. Sample: unstimulated CD8+ T cells sorted from spleen or lymph node cells, taken before transplant. Receptors were obtained from a human donor who was the organ donor for an intestinal transplant.

The chain couples TRBV7-9 to TRBJ2-1; TRBD2 aligns across 8 bases. The CDR3 spans 16 residues. Germline V gives CDR1 SEHNR, CDR2 FQNEAQ (reference sequence). With V trimmed by 1 base and J by 4 bases, 6 bases remained unmatched. DNA of the CDR3: TGTGCCAGCAGCTTAGGGTCCGGGACTAGATACAATGAGCAGTTCTTC. Its protein is CASSLGSGTRYNEQFF.

On this clone: Within the sample, other DNA sequences also encode this same CDR3. The genes are TRBV19 and TRBJ2-7, with D hard to call. Germline V lookup: CDR1 LNHDA, CDR2 SQIVND (reference sequence). V lost 3 bases and J lost 1, with 7 bases in between. The CDR3 contains 13 residues. The CDR3 region is CASSIKVSYEQYF. CDR3 coding DNA: TGTGCCAGTAGTATTAAAGTATCCTACGAGCAGTACTTC. The whole variable domain, filled in from reference TRBV19 and TRBJ2-7, reads DGGITQSPKYLFRKEGQNVTLSCEQNLNHDAMYWYRQDPGQGLRLIYYSQIVNDFQKGDIAEGYSVSREKKESFPLTVTSAQKNPTAFYLCASSIKVSYEQYFGPGTRLTVT.

The V call is TRBV27, the J call TRBJ2-3, with a weak D call TRBD2 (5 bases). Trimming removed 2 bases from V and 5 bases from J, with 5 bases in between. The CDR3 totals 12 residues. In germline, CDR1 is MNHEY, CDR2 SMNVEV (reference sequence). CDR3 coding DNA: TGTGCCAGCAGTTTAGCGGGAGATACGCAGTATTTT. Residues: CASSLAGDTQYF.

The chain carries TRBV7-9 and TRBJ1-2; 9 bases are shared with TRBD1. V lost 5 bases, J lost 3 bases, and 13 bases stayed unmatched. The CDR3 runs 17 residues. Per germline, CDR1 SEHNR and CDR2 FQNEAQ (reference sequence). The CDR3 loop is CASSHGNRGRRDYGYTF. CDR3 coding DNA: TGTGCCAGCAGCCACGGAAACAGGGGGCGCCGTGACTATGGCTACACCTTC.

The genes are TRBV29-1 and TRBJ2-3, with 15 bases aligning to TRBD2. Germline CDR1 is SQVTM and CDR2 is ANQGSEA. V trimming: 2 bases; J trimming: 0 bases; junction bases outside the gene matches: 12. The CDR3 extends over 20 amino acids. As DNA, the CDR3 is TGCAGCGTTGAACGGGGACTAGCGGGGGGCCCAACTTCTAGCACAGATACGCAGTATTTT. Protein product: CSVERGLAGGPTSSTDTQYF.

The chain recombines TRBV13 with TRBJ1-4; a possible D gene is TRBD1 (6 bases). V dropped 2 bases and J dropped 6 bases, with 13 bases sitting between them. The CDR3 spans 15 residues. From germline, CDR1 is PRHDT and CDR2 FYEKMQ (reference sequence). CDR3 nucleotide sequence: TGTGCCAGCAGCTTAACCAGGGGCGCGGATGAAAAACTGTTTTTT. Translated, it gives CASSLTRGADEKLFF.

Of note for this clone: At the DNA level, this CDR3 is encoded by other sequences in the same sample as well. The chain employs TRBV28 and TRBJ2-4; weak D call: TRBD1 (5 bases). The germline V gene has CDR1 MDHEN and CDR2 SYDVKM. V lost 6 bases to trimming and J lost 0 bases, with 15 bases between them. The CDR3 contains 16 residues. The CDR3 DNA sequence: TGTGCCAGCAGCACCTCGGACATCTTAGCCAAAAACATTCAGTACTTC. Translation gives CASSTSDILAKNIQYF.

This chain uses TRBV4-1 with TRBJ2-3; 9 positions agree with TRBD2. Per the germline V gene, CDR1 is MGHRA and CDR2 is YSYEKL. V lost 1 base, J lost 3 bases, and 5 bases stayed unmatched. The CDR3 is made up of 16 amino acids. CDR3 sequence reads: CASSQVGGGATDTQYF. The DNA for the CDR3 is TGCGCCAGCAGCCAAGTTGGCGGGGGGGCGACAGATACGCAGTATTTT.

The chain joins TRBV27 to TRBJ1-2; D possibly corresponds to TRBD1 (5 bases). The CDR3 contains 15 residues. V dropped 2 bases and J dropped 0 bases, with 10 bases sitting between them. The germline CDR1 and CDR2 sequences are MNHEY and SMNVEV (reference sequence). The DNA for the CDR3 is TGTGCCAGCAGTTTAATAGGGGAATCTAACTATGGCTACACCTTC. Residues: CASSLIGESNYGYTF.

The chain couples TRBV5-1 to TRBJ2-2; D is uncertain. This CDR3 spans 21 amino acids. Per the germline V gene, CDR1 is SGHRS and CDR2 is YFSETQ. V lost 4 bases and J 3 bases, leaving 31 bases between the germline ends. The DNA of the CDR3 is TGCGCCAGCAGCCCGGGTCCCCCGATCCAGAACCCTCTGACATACACCGGGGAGCTGTTTTTT. It specifies CASSPGPPIQNPLTYTGELFF.

This chain links TRBV30 with TRBJ2-1; 12 nucleotides agree with TRBD2. The CDR3 length is 14 residues. Germline V CDR1 and CDR2: GTSNPN, SVGIG (reference sequence). The J segment lost 9 bases and the V segment lost 1 base, leaving 4 bases of the junction unmatched. CDR3 coding DNA: TGTGCCTGGAGTGGGCTAGCGGGGGGGCGTGAGCAGTTCTTC. Its protein product is CAWSGLAGGREQFF.

Only a few counts were recorded for this clone. The chain links TRBV12-5 to TRBJ1-2, with 12 bases aligning to TRBD1. This CDR3 comprises 14 residues. The germline V gene encodes CDR1 LGHNT and CDR2 FRNRAP. V gave up 1 base and J gave up 14 bases; unmatched junction bases: 8. The CDR3 here is CASGLGPGTGGSTF. The CDR3 DNA is TGTGCTAGTGGTTTGGGACCCGGGACAGGGGGCTCGACCTTC. The full variable domain, in which reference TRBV12-5 and TRBJ1-2 provide the parts outside the CDR3, is DARVTQTPRHKVTEMGQEVTMRCQPILGHNTVFWYRQTMMQGLELLAYFRNRAPLDDSGMPKDRFSAEMPDATLATLKIQPSEPRDSAVYFCASGLGPGTGGSTFGSGTRLTVV.